This entry is about one T cell receptor beta chain. Its specificity is not known. The source of the sample is a study of T cell responses to AZD1222 COVID-19 vaccine. Data came from immunoSEQ multiplex PCR; TCRdb stores just in-frame clones and leaves some out. This sample has fewer than 150,000 clones, with 85% to 95% found just once. The study, taken as a whole, reports: Within unmutated variant regions lay the reported targets of nearly half of spike-specific TCRs. The donors showed a predominance of white British ancestry and of females, with possible underestimation of clonal diversity.

This material consisted of peripheral blood, taken 28 days after the second AZD1222 dose. This sequence was found in an adult who received the AZD1222 COVID-19 vaccine.

The CDR3 nucleotides read TGTGCCAGCGGGGACAGGCAAGACCACTATGGCTACACCTTC. Translating gives CASGDRQDHYGYTF. The J gene is TRBJ1-2, the V gene TRBV10-3; TRBD1 aligns across 8 bases. Germline-derived CDR1 and CDR2 are ENHRY and SYGVKD. The ends lost 10 bases at V and 3 bases at J; junction bases unmatched: 10. This CDR3 region has 14 residues.